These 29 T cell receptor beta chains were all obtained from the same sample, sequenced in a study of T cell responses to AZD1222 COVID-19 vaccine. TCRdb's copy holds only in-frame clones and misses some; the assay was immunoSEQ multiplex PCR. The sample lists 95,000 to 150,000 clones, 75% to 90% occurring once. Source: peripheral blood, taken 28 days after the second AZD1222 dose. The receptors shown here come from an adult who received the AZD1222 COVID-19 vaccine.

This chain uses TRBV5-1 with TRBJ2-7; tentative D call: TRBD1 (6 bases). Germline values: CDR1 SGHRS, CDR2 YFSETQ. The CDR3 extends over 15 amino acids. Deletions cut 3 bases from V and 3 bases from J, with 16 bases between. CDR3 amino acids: CASSSPGTLFYEQYF. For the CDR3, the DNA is TGCGCCAGCAGCTCCCCCGGGACATTATTCTACGAGCAGTACTTC.

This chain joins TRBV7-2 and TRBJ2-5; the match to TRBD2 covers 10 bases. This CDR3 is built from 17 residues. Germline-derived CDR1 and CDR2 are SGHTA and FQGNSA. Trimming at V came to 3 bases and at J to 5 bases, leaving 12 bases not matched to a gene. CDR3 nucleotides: TGTGCCAGCAGCTTTCACCTAGCGGGGGATCAGGTGGAGACCCAGTACTTC. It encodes CASSFHLAGDQVETQYF.

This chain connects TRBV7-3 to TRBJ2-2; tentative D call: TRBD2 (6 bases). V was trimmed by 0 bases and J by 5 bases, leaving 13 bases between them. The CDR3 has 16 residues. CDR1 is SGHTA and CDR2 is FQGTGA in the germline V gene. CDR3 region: CASSLTPWGGTGELFF. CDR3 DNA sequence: TGTGCCAGCAGCTTAACACCCTGGGGAGGTACCGGGGAGCTGTTTTTT.

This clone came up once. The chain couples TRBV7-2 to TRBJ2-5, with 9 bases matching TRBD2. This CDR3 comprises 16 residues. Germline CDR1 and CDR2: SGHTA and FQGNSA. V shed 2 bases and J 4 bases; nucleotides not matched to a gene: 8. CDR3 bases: TGTGCCAGCAGCTTAACAAGCGGGGGGATACGAGAGACCCAGTACTTC. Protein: CASSLTSGGIRETQYF.

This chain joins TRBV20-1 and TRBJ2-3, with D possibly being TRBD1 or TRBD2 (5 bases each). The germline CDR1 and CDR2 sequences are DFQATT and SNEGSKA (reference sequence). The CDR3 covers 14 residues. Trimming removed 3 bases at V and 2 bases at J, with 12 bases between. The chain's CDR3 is CSASHRDPTDTQYF. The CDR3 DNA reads TGCAGTGCTAGTCACCGGGACCCCACAGATACGCAGTATTTT.

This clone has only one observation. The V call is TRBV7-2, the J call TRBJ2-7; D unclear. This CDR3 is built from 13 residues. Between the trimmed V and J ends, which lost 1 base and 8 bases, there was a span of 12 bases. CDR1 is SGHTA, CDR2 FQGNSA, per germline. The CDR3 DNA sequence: TGTGCCAGCAGCTTAGGAACCCAGAGACAGCAGTACTTC. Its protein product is CASSLGTQRQQYF.

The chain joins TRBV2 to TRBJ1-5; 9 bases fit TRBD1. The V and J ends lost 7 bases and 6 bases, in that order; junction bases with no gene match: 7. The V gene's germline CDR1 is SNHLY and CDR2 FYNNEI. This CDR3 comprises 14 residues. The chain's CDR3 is CASKGTGNVQPQHF. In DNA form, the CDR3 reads TGTGCCAGCAAGGGGACAGGGAATGTTCAGCCCCAGCATTTT.

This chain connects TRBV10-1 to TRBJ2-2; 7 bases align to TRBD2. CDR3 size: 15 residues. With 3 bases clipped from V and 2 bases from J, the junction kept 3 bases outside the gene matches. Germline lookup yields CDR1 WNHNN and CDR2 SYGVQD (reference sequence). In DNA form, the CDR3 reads TGCGCCAGCAGTGACGGGACTACTAACACCGGGGAGCTGTTTTTT. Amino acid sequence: CASSDGTTNTGELFF.

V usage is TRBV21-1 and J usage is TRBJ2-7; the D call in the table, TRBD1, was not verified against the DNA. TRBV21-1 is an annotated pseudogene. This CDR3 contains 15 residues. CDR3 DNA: TGTGCCAGCAGGGCCCCGGGACACAAGCGTTGCGAGCAGTACTTC. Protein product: CASRAPGHKRCEQYF.

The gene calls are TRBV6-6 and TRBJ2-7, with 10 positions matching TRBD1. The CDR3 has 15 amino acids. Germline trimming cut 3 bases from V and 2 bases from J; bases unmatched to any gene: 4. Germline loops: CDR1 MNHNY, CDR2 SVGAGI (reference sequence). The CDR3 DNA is TGTGCCAGCAGTTATCGGGACAGGGGCACCTACGAGCAGTACTTC. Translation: CASSYRDRGTYEQYF.

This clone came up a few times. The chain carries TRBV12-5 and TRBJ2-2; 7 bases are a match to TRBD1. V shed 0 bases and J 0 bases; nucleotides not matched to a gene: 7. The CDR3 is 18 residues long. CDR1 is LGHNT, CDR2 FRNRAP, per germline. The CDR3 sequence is CASGLVAYRGANTGELFF. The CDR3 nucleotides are TGTGCTAGTGGTTTGGTCGCCTACAGGGGAGCGAACACCGGGGAGCTGTTTTTT.

In DNA, the CDR3 is TGTGCCAGCAGTACTAACAGGGGGGAGAACACTGAAGCTTTCTTT. It codes for CASSTNRGENTEAFF. This chain uses TRBV6-6 with TRBJ1-1; TRBD1 agrees at 8 bases. V lost 5 bases, J lost 1 base, and 6 bases stayed unmatched. The CDR3 loop spans 15 amino acids. The germline gives CDR1 MNHNY, CDR2 SVGAGI (reference sequence).

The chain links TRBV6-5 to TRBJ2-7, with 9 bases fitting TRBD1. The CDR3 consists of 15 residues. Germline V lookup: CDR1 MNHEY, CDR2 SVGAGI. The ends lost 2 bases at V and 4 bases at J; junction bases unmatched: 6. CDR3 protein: CASSYGQGPGYEQYF. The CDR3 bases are TGTGCCAGCAGTTACGGACAGGGGCCGGGTTACGAGCAGTACTTC.

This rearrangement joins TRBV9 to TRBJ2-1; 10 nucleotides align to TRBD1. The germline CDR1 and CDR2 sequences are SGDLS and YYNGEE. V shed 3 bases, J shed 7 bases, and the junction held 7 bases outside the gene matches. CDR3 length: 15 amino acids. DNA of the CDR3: TGTGCCAGCAGCGCAGAAGGGACAGGGGATAATGAGCAGTTCTTC. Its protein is CASSAEGTGDNEQFF.

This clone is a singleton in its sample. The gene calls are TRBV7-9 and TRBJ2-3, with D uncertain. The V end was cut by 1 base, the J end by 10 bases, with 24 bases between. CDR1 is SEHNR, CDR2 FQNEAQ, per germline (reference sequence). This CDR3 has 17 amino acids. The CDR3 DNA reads TGTGCCAGCAGCTTAGGAGGCCTAACCGTCACAGATACTTCGCAGTATTTT. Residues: CASSLGGLTVTDTSQYF.

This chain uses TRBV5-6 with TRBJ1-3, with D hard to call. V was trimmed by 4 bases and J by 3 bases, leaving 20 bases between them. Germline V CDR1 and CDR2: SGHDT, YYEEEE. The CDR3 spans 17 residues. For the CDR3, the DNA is TGTGCCAGCAGCAGGGATACGGGCCATCACATTGGAAACACCATATATTTT. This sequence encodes CASSRDTGHHIGNTIYF. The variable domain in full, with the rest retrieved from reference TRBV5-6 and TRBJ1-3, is DAGVTQSPTHLIKTRGQQVTLRCSPKSGHDTVSWYQQALGQGPQFIFQYYEEEERQRGNFPDRFSGHQFPNYSSELNVNALLLGDSALYLCASSRDTGHHIGNTIYFGEGSWLTVV.

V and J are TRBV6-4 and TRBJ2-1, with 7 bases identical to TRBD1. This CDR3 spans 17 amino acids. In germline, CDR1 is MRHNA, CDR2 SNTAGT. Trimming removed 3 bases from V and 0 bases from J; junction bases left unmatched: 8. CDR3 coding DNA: TGTGCCAGCAGTGATTTCGACAGGGCCAGCTCCTACAATGAGCAGTTCTTC. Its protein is CASSDFDRASSYNEQFF.

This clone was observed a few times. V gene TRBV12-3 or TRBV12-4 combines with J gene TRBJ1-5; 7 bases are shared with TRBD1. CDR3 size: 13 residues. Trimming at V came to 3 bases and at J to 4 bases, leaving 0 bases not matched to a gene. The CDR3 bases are TGTGCCAGCAGTTTGACAGGGAATCAGCCCCAGCATTTT. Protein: CASSLTGNQPQHF.

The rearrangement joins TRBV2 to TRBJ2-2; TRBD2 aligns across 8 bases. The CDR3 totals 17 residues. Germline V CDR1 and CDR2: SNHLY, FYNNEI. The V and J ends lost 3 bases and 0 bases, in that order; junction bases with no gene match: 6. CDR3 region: CASSEEAGASNTGELFF. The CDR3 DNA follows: TGTGCCAGCAGTGAGGAAGCGGGGGCTTCGAACACCGGGGAGCTGTTTTTT.

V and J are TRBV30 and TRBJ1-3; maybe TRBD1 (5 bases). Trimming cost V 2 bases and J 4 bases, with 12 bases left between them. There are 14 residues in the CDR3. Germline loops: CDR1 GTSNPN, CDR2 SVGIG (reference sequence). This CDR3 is CAWSPGPIGNTIYF. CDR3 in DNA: TGTGCCTGGAGTCCGGGGCCCATAGGAAACACCATATATTTT.

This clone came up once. CDR3 sequence (DNA): TGTGCCAGCAGCCCGGACACTTCAAACCACTATGGCTACACCTTC. As protein: CASSPDTSNHYGYTF. This chain joins TRBV11-2 and TRBJ1-2, with D perhaps TRBD1 (5 bases). The CDR3 loop spans 15 amino acids. The V end lost 5 bases, the J end lost 3 bases, and 16 bases lay between the germline ends. The germline V gene encodes CDR1 SGHAT and CDR2 FQNNGV.

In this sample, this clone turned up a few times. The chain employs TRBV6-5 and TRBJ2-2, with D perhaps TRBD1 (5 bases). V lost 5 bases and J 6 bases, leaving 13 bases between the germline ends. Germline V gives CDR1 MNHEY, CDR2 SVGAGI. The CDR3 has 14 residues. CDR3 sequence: CASSPPWGAGELFF. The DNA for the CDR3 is TGTGCCAGCAGTCCTCCCTGGGGCGCCGGGGAGCTGTTTTTT.

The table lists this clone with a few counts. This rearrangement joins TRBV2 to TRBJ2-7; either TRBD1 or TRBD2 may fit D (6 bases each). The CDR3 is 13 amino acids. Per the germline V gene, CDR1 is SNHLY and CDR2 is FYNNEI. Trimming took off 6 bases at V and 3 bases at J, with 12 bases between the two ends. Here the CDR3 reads CASSPGASYEQYF. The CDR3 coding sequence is TGTGCCAGCAGCCCGGGGGCTAGCTACGAGCAGTACTTC.

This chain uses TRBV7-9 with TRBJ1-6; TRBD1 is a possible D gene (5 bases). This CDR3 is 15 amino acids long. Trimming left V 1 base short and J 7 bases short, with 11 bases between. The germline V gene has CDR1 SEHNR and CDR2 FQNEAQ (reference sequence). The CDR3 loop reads CASSLGGAENSPLHF. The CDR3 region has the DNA TGTGCCAGCAGCTTAGGGGGCGCGGAGAATTCACCCCTCCACTTT.

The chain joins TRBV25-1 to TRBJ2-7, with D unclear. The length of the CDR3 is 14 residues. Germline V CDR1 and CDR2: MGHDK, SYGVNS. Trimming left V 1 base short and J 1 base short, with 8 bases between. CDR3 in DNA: TGTGCCAGCAGTGAATTTGACAAATCCTACGAGCAGTACTTC. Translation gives CASSEFDKSYEQYF.

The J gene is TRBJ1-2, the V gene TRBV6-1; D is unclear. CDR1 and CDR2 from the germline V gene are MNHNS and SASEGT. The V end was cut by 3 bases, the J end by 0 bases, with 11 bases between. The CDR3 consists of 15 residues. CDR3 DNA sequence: TGTGCCAGCAGTGAGACGACGGTAGCTAACTATGGCTACACCTTC. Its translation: CASSETTVANYGYTF.

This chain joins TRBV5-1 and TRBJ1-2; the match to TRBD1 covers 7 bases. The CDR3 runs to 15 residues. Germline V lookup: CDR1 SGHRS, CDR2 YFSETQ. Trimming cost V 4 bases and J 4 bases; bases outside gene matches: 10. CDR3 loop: CASSRGTAESYGYTF. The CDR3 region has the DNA TGCGCCAGCAGCAGGGGGACAGCCGAATCCTATGGCTACACCTTC.

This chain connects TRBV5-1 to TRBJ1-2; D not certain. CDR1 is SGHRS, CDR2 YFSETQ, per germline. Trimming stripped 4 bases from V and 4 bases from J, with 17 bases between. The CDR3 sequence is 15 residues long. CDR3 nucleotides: TGCGCCAGCAGCCCTGTAGAGGGAGGGAGCTATGGCTACACCTTC. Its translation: CASSPVEGGSYGYTF.

The CDR3 reads CASSLASAGDRDEQYF. CDR3 nucleotide sequence: TGTGCCAGCAGCTTAGCGTCGGCAGGGGACCGCGACGAGCAGTACTTC. The V and J genes are TRBV7-9 and TRBJ2-7; TRBD1 might be the D (6 bases). Germline CDR1 is SEHNR and CDR2 is FQNEAQ (reference sequence). CDR3 length: 16 amino acids. V lost 0 bases to trimming and J lost 5 bases, with 17 bases between them.